Presented here are 32 T cell receptor beta chains from one specimen sequenced in a study of response to subunit inactivated influenza vaccine. MiXCR was run by TCRdb on the RT-PCR reads, yielding one entry per CDR3 protein. The table includes just over 300,000 distinct CDR3 sequences, 21% detected once. The sample consisted of PBMCs from blood, taken less than 22 months after vaccination. The receptors here all came from a man between 50 and 70 years old who received an inactivated influenza vaccine.

The chain links TRBV28 to TRBJ2-2; unclear D gene. The CDR3 has 15 amino acids. With 5 bases removed from V and 0 bases from J, the gap between germline ends came to 10 bases. Looked up from germline, CDR1 is MDHEN and CDR2 is SYDVKM. The CDR3 region is CASSNRAANTGELFF. The CDR3 bases are TGTGCCAGCAGTAACCGGGCAGCGAACACCGGGGAGCTGTTTTTT. Filled out from reference TRBV28 and TRBJ2-2, the complete variable domain reads DVKVTQSSRYLVKRTGEKVFLECVQDMDHENMFWYRQDPGLGLRLIYFSYDVKMKEKGDIPEGYSVSREKKERFSLILESASTNQTSMYLCASSNRAANTGELFFGEGSRLTVL.

This clonotype has just a few counts. The genes are TRBV18 and TRBJ2-1; 8 bases match TRBD2. Germline-derived CDR1 and CDR2 are KGHSH and LQKENI. The CDR3 covers 14 residues. V lost 8 bases to trimming and J lost 0 bases; unmatched junction nucleotides: 3. DNA for the CDR3: TGTGCCAGCCTAGCGGGCCGCTCCTACAATGAGCAGTTCTTC. Translating gives CASLAGRSYNEQFF.

This clonotype was counted only a few times. The chain has TRBV29-1 and TRBJ2-3; D is uncertain. Trimming took 0 bases from V and 5 from J, leaving 6 bases between them. This CDR3 comprises 12 residues. CDR1 and CDR2 (germline): SQVTM, ANQGSEA. The CDR3 DNA reads as TGCAGCGTTGAAGAGATCGGAGATACGCAGTATTTT. Translated: CSVEEIGDTQYF.

The sample holds a few counts of this clonotype. CDR3 sequence reads: CASSQDGGGTLNYGYTF. CDR3 DNA sequence: TGCGCCAGCAGCCAAGATGGAGGAGGGACACTGAACTATGGCTACACCTTC. The rearrangement joins TRBV4-3 to TRBJ1-2; a possible D gene is TRBD1 (6 bases). CDR3 length: 17 amino acids. V gave up 0 bases and J gave up 2 bases, with 16 bases separating them. The germline V gene has CDR1 LGHNA and CDR2 YSLEER.

This clonotype was detected a few times. This chain uses TRBV7-2 with TRBJ1-3; 7 nucleotides agree with TRBD1. CDR3 length: 16 residues. The trim removed 1 base at V and 0 bases at J, leaving 3 bases unmatched. Germline assignment: CDR1 SGHTA and CDR2 FQGNSA. The CDR3 loop is CASSLGDRSSGNTIYF. CDR3 DNA sequence: TGTGCCAGCAGCTTAGGGGACAGAAGCTCTGGAAACACCATATATTTT. Looking up the rest from reference TRBV7-2 and TRBJ1-3 gives the full variable domain: GAGVSQSPSNKVTEKGKDVELRCDPISGHTALYWYRQSLGQGLEFLIYFQGNSAPDKSGLPSDRFSAERTGGSVSTLTIQRTQQEDSAVYLCASSLGDRSSGNTIYFGEGSWLTVV.

The V gene is TRBV4-2, the J gene TRBJ2-7; D gene unclear. This CDR3 comprises 14 residues. The germline gives CDR1 LGHNA, CDR2 YNFKEQ. V was shortened by 1 base and J by 1 base, with 8 bases between the two germline ends. In nucleotides, the CDR3 is TGTGCCAGCAGCCAAGGGGCGCGATCCTACGAGCAGTACTTC. Amino acids: CASSQGARSYEQYF.

The rearrangement links TRBV18 to TRBJ1-1; D remains unclear. Germline V CDR1 and CDR2: KGHSH, LQKENI. Trimming shortened V by 3 bases and J by 1 base, and 9 bases separated the two germline ends. The CDR3 sequence is 14 residues long. The CDR3 region has the DNA TGTGCCAGCTCACCGGAGGCGGGGAACACTGAAGCTTTCTTT. As protein: CASSPEAGNTEAFF.

The chain combines TRBV4-1 with TRBJ2-5; D remains unclear. The CDR3 extends over 17 amino acids. The V gene's germline CDR1 is MGHRA and CDR2 YSYEKL. Trimming stripped 2 bases from V and 3 bases from J, with 19 bases between. The CDR3 DNA reads TGCGCCAGCAGCCAATATCTCGAACCAGTGGGGAAAGAGACCCAGTACTTC. As protein: CASSQYLEPVGKETQYF.

This clonotype was seen more than once but under ten times. The J gene is TRBJ2-1, the V gene TRBV12-3 or TRBV12-4, with D perhaps given as TRBD1 or TRBD2 (5 bases each). V was clipped by 3 bases and J by 9 bases, with 15 bases between them. The CDR3 runs to 14 residues. CDR3 sequence (DNA): TGTGCCAGCAGTTTTCATATTGGGGGATCTGAGCAGTTCTTC. Translating gives CASSFHIGGSEQFF.

The chain links TRBV28 to TRBJ2-7; D call uncertain. Germline V gene lookup returns CDR1 MDHEN and CDR2 SYDVKM. This CDR3 contains 12 residues. V gave up 2 bases and J gave up 7 bases, with 9 bases separating them. The CDR3 DNA is TGTGCCAGCAGTTTACAAGCGAGAGAGCAGTACTTC. Translating gives CASSLQAREQYF.

The rearrangement uses TRBV20-1 and TRBJ1-1; TRBD1 is a possible D gene (5 bases). This CDR3 comprises 13 residues. The V gene lost 5 bases and the J gene lost 6 bases, with 16 bases spanning the gap. Germline V CDR1 and CDR2: DFQATT, SNEGSKA (reference sequence). The CDR3 loop reads CSARSGAEAEAFF. The CDR3 nucleotides read TGCAGTGCTCGCAGCGGGGCGGAGGCTGAAGCTTTCTTT.

This clonotype showed up just a few times. This chain connects TRBV28 to TRBJ1-3; perhaps TRBD1 as D (5 bases). The CDR3 sequence is 15 residues long. Germline V gene data show CDR1 as MDHEN and CDR2 as SYDVKM. Between the trimmed V and J ends, which lost 3 bases and 2 bases, there was a span of 11 bases. CDR3 in amino acids: CASSLAGSTGNTIYF. The CDR3, as DNA: TGTGCCAGCAGTTTGGCAGGGTCAACTGGAAACACCATATATTTT.

This clonotype was counted ten times or more. The chain recombines TRBV10-1 with TRBJ1-6; 9 nucleotides match TRBD1. Germline V gene sequence: CDR1 WNHNN, CDR2 SYGVQD (reference sequence). With 8 bases clipped from V and 9 bases from J, the junction kept 5 bases outside the gene matches. The CDR3 has 13 amino acids. This chain's CDR3 is CASSGQGISPLHF. As DNA, the CDR3 is TGCGCCAGCTCTGGACAGGGGATTTCACCCCTCCACTTT.

The J gene is TRBJ2-2, the V gene TRBV6-2 or TRBV6-3; no reliable D call. This CDR3 spans 15 amino acids. Trimming left V 8 bases short and J 2 bases short, with 15 bases between. Germline-derived CDR1 and CDR2 are MNHEY and SVGEGT. The CDR3 region has the DNA TGTGCCAGCGTAGGTACACTTACCAACACCGGGGAGCTGTTTTTT. It encodes CASVGTLTNTGELFF.

This clonotype came up a few times. The chain couples TRBV7-9 to TRBJ1-6, with TRBD1 matching 10 bases. The CDR3 contains 16 residues. CDR1 SEHNR and CDR2 FQNEAQ come from the germline V gene (reference sequence). V dropped 7 bases and J dropped 6; count of bases not matched to a gene: 9. CDR3 region: CASTNLRQGANSPLHF. CDR3 coding DNA: TGTGCCAGCACCAATCTTCGACAGGGGGCTAATTCACCCCTCCACTTT.

This clonotype was seen at least ten times. This sequence joins TRBV20-1 and TRBJ1-2; 7 bases match TRBD1. The CDR3 runs 11 residues. Germline V lookup: CDR1 DFQATT, CDR2 SNEGSKA (reference sequence). V lost 4 bases and J lost 6; bases outside the gene matches: 2. This CDR3 reads CSAKGQHGYTF. In DNA, the CDR3 is TGCAGTGCTAAGGGACAGCATGGCTACACCTTC.

This clonotype was detected only a few times. The CDR3 is CASSVDPGQTYGYTF. DNA for the CDR3: TGTGCCAGCAGCGTAGATCCGGGACAGACCTATGGCTACACCTTC. The V call is TRBV9, the J call TRBJ1-2; TRBD1 aligns across 7 bases. CDR3 length: 15 residues. The germline V gene has CDR1 SGDLS and CDR2 YYNGEE. The ends lost 0 bases at V and 4 bases at J; junction bases unmatched: 6.

This clonotype appeared a few times. The chain employs TRBV6-6 and TRBJ1-6; perhaps TRBD1 as D (5 bases). Trimming cost V 2 bases and J 10 bases, with 9 bases left between them. Germline CDR1 is MNHNY and CDR2 is SVGAGI (reference sequence). The CDR3 consists of 13 residues. CDR3 region: CASSYGGGSPLHF. In DNA, the CDR3 is TGTGCCAGCAGTTACGGGGGAGGGTCACCCCTCCACTTT.

The gene calls are TRBV12-3 or TRBV12-4 and TRBJ2-1; D is perhaps TRBD1 or TRBD2 (5 bases each). Trimming removed 5 bases at V and 2 bases at J, with 10 bases between. CDR3 length equals 14 residues. CDR3 DNA sequence: TGTGCCAGCAGTGGGGACCAACCCTACAATGAGCAGTTCTTC. This translates into CASSGDQPYNEQFF.

This clonotype was seen a few times. The J gene is TRBJ1-6, the V gene TRBV29-1; D remains ambiguous. This CDR3 contains 12 residues. CDR1 and CDR2 (germline): SQVTM, ANQGSEA. Trimming cost V 4 bases and J 8 bases, with 9 bases left between them. CDR3 DNA sequence: TGCAGCGTTGGAGGAGGAGATTCACCCCTCCACTTT. It specifies CSVGGGDSPLHF.

This clonotype was counted a few times. The chain combines TRBV4-3 with TRBJ1-3; no definite D call. The CDR3 is made up of 16 amino acids. Germline V CDR1 and CDR2: LGHNA, YSLEER. With 0 bases removed from V and 3 bases from J, the gap between germline ends came to 12 bases. The CDR3 protein is CASSQDSVTGGNTIYF. CDR3 nucleotides: TGCGCCAGCAGCCAAGACTCGGTTACGGGTGGAAACACCATATATTTT.

In its sample, this clonotype was seen many times. CDR3 region: CASSEQGKPQHF. DNA of the CDR3: TGTGCCAGCAGTGAACAGGGCAAGCCCCAGCATTTT. This chain connects TRBV2 to TRBJ1-5; possible D gene TRBD1, 5 bases. Trimming removed 2 bases at V and 8 bases at J, with 7 bases between. Germline assignment: CDR1 SNHLY and CDR2 FYNNEI. The CDR3 is 12 residues long.

The CDR3 nucleotides are TGTGCCAGCCAAGCGGGCCAAACGAACACCGGGGAGCTGTTTTTT. Its translation: CASQAGQTNTGELFF. The rearrangement uses TRBV7-9 and TRBJ2-2; perhaps TRBD2 as D (6 bases). Germline V lookup: CDR1 SEHNR, CDR2 FQNEAQ (reference sequence). Trimming took off 8 bases at V and 0 bases at J, with 13 bases between the two ends. There are 15 residues in the CDR3.

The rearrangement links TRBV7-6 to TRBJ2-3; D remains unclear. The CDR3 is made up of 13 amino acids. Trimming pared 0 bases from V and 6 bases from J, leaving 7 bases between. In germline, CDR1 is SGHVS, CDR2 FNYEAQ. In DNA, the CDR3 is TGTGCCAGCAGCTTAGCGCGTCTGGATACGCAGTATTTT. Translation: CASSLARLDTQYF.

This sequence joins TRBV19 and TRBJ2-5; D unclear. The germline V and J ends were trimmed by 6 bases and 0 bases, with 14 bases remaining between them. The CDR3 covers 15 residues. CDR1 and CDR2 (germline): LNHDA, SQIVND (reference sequence). CDR3: CASSRGPLYQETQYF. DNA of the CDR3: TGTGCCAGTAGCCGAGGACCACTATACCAAGAGACCCAGTACTTC.

This clonotype occurred many times. The gene calls are TRBV12-3 or TRBV12-4 and TRBJ1-6; the D is unclear. Trimming took 1 base from V and 5 from J, leaving 6 bases between them. The CDR3 has 14 amino acids. The CDR3 sequence: CASSLDLNNSPLHF. The DNA of the CDR3 is TGTGCCAGCAGTTTAGACCTTAATAATTCACCCCTCCACTTT.

This clonotype has just a few counts. The chain joins TRBV6-2 or TRBV6-3 to TRBJ1-4; 10 bases agree with TRBD1. Germline trimming cut 2 bases from V and 7 bases from J; bases unmatched to any gene: 13. From germline, CDR1 is MNHEY and CDR2 SVGEGT. The CDR3 has 18 residues. CDR3 sequence: CASSYTADRGAGREKLFF. CDR3 nucleotide sequence: TGTGCCAGCAGTTACACAGCGGACAGGGGGGCCGGGCGTGAAAAACTGTTTTTT.

This clonotype showed up just a few times. One junction end does not reproduce the germline sequence, and a read error may be involved. The rearrangement joins TRBV20-1 to TRBJ2-5; D call uncertain. CDR3 size: 11 residues. CDR1 is DFQATT and CDR2 is SNEGSKA in the germline V gene (reference sequence). For the CDR3, the DNA is TGCAGCACCCCCCGTGGAGAGACCCAGTACTTT. It translates to CSTPRGETQYF.

In its sample, this clonotype was seen a few times. The CDR3 is CASSQAWQGDQPQHF. The DNA of the CDR3 is TGCGCCAGCAGCCAAGCTTGGCAGGGAGATCAGCCCCAGCATTTT. The V call is TRBV4-3, the J call TRBJ1-5; D is perhaps TRBD1 (5 bases). CDR1 is LGHNA and CDR2 is YSLEER in the germline V gene. The V end was cut by 1 base, the J end by 5 bases, with 12 bases between. The CDR3 covers 15 residues.

This clonotype has a handful of counts. This chain joins TRBV3-1 and TRBJ1-1; weak D call: TRBD1 (5 bases). Trimming pared 1 base from V and 5 bases from J, leaving 8 bases between. CDR1 and CDR2 from the germline V gene are LGHDT and YNNKEL (reference sequence). The CDR3 has 13 amino acids. The CDR3 reads CASSQAGRTEAFF. CDR3 DNA: TGTGCCAGCAGCCAAGCAGGGCGAACTGAAGCTTTCTTT.

CDR3 in amino acids: CSARGDRGNTEAFF. The CDR3 bases are TGCAGTGCTAGAGGGGACAGGGGGAACACTGAAGCTTTCTTT. The J gene is TRBJ1-1, the V gene TRBV20-1, with 10 bases identical to TRBD1. Germline V CDR1 and CDR2: DFQATT, SNEGSKA (reference sequence). Trimming cost V 1 base and J 1 base; bases outside gene matches: 0. The CDR3 has 14 residues.

The genes are TRBV10-2 and TRBJ1-4; 9 nucleotides line up with TRBD1. The CDR3 has 13 residues. V lost 10 bases to trimming and J lost 7 bases; unmatched junction nucleotides: 7. Germline CDR1 reads WSHSY; CDR2 reads SAAADI. CDR3 sequence: CATRQGDGEKLFF. The CDR3 nucleotides are TGCGCCACCAGACAGGGGGACGGTGAAAAACTGTTTTTT.